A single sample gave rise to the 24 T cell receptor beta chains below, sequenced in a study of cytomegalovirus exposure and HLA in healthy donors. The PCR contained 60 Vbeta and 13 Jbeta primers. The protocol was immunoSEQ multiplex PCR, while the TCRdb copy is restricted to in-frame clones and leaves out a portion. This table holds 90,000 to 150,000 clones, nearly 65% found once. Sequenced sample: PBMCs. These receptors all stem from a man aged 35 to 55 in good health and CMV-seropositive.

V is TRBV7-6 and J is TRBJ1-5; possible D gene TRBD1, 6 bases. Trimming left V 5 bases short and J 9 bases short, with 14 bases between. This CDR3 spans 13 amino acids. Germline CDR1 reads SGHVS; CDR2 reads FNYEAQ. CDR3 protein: CASSTDSVGPQHF. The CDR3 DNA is TGTGCCAGCAGCACGGACAGCGTCGGGCCCCAGCATTTT.

CDR3 bases: TGTGCCAGCAGCGCACAGGGCTGGGACACTGAAGCTTTCTTT. Protein product: CASSAQGWDTEAFF. The genes are TRBV9 and TRBJ1-1, with a possible D match to TRBD1 (6 bases). Germline V lookup: CDR1 SGDLS, CDR2 YYNGEE. The ends were cut back, 3 bases at V and 3 bases at J, with 12 bases in the middle. This CDR3 is 14 amino acids long.

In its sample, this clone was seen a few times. The CDR3 nucleotides read TGTGCCAGCAGCCTCCAGGCCCAACCGACCCTCGAGCAGTACTTC. This translates into CASSLQAQPTLEQYF. The chain couples TRBV5-6 to TRBJ2-7; D uncertain. The CDR3 has 15 amino acids. CDR1 and CDR2 (germline): SGHDT, YYEEEE. V was trimmed by 4 bases and J by 6 bases, leaving 20 bases between them.

The CDR3 region has the DNA TGTGCCAGCACCGGGACAGACGATCAGCCCCAGCATTTT. Its translation: CASTGTDDQPQHF. The V gene is TRBV6-1, the J gene TRBJ1-5, with 7 bases fitting TRBD1. The CDR3 loop spans 13 amino acids. Trimming cost V 7 bases and J 5 bases; bases outside gene matches: 5. CDR1 and CDR2 (germline): MNHNS, SASEGT.

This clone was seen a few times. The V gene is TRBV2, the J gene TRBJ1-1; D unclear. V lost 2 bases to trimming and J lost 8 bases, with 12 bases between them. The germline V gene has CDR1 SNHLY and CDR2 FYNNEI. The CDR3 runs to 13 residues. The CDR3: CASSELGGREAFF. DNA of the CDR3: TGTGCCAGCAGTGAACTTGGCGGGCGAGAAGCTTTCTTT.

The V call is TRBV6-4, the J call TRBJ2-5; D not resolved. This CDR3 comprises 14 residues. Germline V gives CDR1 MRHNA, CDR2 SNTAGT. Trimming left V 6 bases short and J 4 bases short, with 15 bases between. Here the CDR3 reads CASRVGRYGETQYF. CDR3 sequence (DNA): TGTGCCAGCAGGGTGGGCAGGTATGGAGAGACCCAGTACTTC.

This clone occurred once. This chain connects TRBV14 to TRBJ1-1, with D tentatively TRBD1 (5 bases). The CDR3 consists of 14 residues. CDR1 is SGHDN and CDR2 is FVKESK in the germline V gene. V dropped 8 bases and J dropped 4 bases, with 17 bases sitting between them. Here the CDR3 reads CASSLTGGGTEAFF. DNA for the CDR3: TGTGCCAGCTCTCTTACGGGGGGAGGCACTGAAGCTTTCTTT.

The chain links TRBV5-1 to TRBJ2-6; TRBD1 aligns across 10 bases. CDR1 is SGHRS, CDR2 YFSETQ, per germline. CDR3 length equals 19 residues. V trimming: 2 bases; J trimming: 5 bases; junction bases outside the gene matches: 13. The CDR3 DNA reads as TGCGCCAGCAGCTTTCTCGGGACAGGGGACGACCGTCGGGCCAACGTCCTGACTTTC. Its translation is CASSFLGTGDDRRANVLTF.

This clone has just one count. The CDR3 sequence is CASSRGGYGDQPQHF. The CDR3 DNA sequence: TGTGCCAGCAGCCGGGGGGGGTACGGGGACCAGCCCCAGCATTTT. The chain joins TRBV11-2 to TRBJ1-5; a possible D gene is TRBD1 (5 bases). CDR3 length equals 15 residues. V was pared by 5 bases and J by 7 bases, with 18 bases between. Germline loops: CDR1 SGHAT, CDR2 FQNNGV.

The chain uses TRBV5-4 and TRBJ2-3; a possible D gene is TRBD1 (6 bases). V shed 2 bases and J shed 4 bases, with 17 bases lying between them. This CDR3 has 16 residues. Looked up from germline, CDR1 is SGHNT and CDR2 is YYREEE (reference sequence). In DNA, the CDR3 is TGTGCCAGCAGCTTAAGGGGGTTCTCGCGAGCAGATACGCAGTATTTT. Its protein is CASSLRGFSRADTQYF.

The CDR3 loop reads CASSVGGAEQPQHF. DNA of the CDR3: TGTGCCAGCAGTGTGGGGGGGGCTGAGCAGCCCCAGCATTTT. This rearrangement joins TRBV6-1 to TRBJ1-5; possibly TRBD1 for D (6 bases). This CDR3 has 14 amino acids. V gave up 4 bases and J gave up 7 bases, with 14 bases separating them. Germline lookup yields CDR1 MNHNS and CDR2 SASEGT.

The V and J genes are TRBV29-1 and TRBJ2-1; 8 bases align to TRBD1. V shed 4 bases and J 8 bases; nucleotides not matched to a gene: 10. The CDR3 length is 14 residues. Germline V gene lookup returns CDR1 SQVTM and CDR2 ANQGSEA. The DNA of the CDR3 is TGCAGCGTTGTAAAGGCAGGGGGCATCCATGAGCAGTTCTTC. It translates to CSVVKAGGIHEQFF.

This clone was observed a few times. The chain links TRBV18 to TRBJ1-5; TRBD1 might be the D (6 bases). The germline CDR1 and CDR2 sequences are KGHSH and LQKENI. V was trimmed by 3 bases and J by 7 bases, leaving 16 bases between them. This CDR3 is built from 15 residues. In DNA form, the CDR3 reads TGTGCCAGCTCACCTCAGGGGCCTCCGGGACAGCCCCAGCATTTT. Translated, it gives CASSPQGPPGQPQHF.

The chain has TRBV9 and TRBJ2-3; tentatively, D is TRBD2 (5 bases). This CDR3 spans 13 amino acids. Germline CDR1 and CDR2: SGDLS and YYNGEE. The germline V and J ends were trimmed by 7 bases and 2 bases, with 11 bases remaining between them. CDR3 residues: CASGGSVTDTQYF. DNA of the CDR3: TGTGCCAGCGGAGGATCTGTCACAGATACGCAGTATTTT.

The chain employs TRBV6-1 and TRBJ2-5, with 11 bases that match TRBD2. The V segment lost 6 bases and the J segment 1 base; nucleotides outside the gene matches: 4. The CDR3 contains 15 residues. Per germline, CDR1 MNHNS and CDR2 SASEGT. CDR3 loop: CASRAGTSGQETQYF. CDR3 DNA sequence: TGTGCCAGCAGAGCCGGGACTAGCGGCCAAGAGACCCAGTACTTC.

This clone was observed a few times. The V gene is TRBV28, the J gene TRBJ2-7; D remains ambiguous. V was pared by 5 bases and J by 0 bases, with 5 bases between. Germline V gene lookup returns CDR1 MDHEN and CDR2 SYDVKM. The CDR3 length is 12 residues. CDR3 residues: CASSESSYEQYF. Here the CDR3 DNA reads TGTGCCAGCAGTGAGAGCTCCTACGAGCAGTACTTC.

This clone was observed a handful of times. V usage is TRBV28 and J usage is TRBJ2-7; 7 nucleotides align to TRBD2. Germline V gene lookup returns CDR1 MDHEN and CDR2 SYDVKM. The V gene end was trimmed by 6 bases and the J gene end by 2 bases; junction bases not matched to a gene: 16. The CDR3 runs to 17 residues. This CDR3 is CASSFPSGRGQTYEQYF. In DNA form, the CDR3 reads TGTGCCAGCAGCTTCCCTAGCGGTCGGGGTCAAACCTACGAGCAGTACTTC.

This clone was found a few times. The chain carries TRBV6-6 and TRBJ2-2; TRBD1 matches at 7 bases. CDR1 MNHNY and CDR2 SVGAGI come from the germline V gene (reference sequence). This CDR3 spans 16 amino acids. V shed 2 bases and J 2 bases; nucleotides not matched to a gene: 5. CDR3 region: CASSYQGQLNTGELFF. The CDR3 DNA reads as TGTGCCAGCAGTTACCAGGGACAGCTTAACACCGGGGAGCTGTTTTTT.

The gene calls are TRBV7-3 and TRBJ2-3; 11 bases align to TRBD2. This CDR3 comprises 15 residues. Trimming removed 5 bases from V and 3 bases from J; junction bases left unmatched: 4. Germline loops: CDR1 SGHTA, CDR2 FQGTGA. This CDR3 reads CASSPGTSGTDTQYF. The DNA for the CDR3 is TGTGCCAGCAGCCCCGGGACTAGCGGTACAGATACGCAGTATTTT.

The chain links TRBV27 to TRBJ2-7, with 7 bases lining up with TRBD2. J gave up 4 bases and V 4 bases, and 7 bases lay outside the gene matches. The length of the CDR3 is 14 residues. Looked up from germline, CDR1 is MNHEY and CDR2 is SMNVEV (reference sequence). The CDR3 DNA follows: TGTGCCAGCAGTTCTGCTAGCGGAGGGTACGAGCAGTACTTC. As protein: CASSSASGGYEQYF.

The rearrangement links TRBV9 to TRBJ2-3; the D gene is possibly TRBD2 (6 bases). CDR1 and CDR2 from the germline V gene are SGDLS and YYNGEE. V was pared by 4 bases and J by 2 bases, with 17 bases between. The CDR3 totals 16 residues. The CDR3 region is CASSPSRGGSTDTQYF. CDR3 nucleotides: TGTGCCAGCAGCCCAAGTAGGGGAGGATCCACAGATACGCAGTATTTT.

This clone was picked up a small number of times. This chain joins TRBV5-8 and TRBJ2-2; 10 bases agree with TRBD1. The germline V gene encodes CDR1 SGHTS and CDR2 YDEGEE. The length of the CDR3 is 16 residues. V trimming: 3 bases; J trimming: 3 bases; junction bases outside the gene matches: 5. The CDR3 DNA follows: TGTGCCAGCAGCTCCCGGACAGGGGGGTACACCGGGGAGCTGTTTTTT. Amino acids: CASSSRTGGYTGELFF.

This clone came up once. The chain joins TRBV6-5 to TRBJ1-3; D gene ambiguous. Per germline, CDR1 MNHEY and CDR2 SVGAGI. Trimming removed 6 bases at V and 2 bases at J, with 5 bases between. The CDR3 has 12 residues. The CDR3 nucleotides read TGTGCCAGCAGGACACCTGGAAACACCATATATTTT. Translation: CASRTPGNTIYF.

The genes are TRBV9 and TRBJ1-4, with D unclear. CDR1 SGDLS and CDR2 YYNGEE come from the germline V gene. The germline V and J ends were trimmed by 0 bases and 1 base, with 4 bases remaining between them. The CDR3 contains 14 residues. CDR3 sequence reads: CASSVEQTNEKLFF. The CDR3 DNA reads TGTGCCAGCAGCGTAGAACAAACTAATGAAAAACTGTTTTTT. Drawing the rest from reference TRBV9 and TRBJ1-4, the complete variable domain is DSGVTQTPKHLITATGQRVTLRCSPRSGDLSVYWYQQSLDQGLQFLIQYYNGEERAKGNILERFSAQQFPDLHSELNLSSLELGDSALYFCASSVEQTNEKLFFGSGTQLSVL.